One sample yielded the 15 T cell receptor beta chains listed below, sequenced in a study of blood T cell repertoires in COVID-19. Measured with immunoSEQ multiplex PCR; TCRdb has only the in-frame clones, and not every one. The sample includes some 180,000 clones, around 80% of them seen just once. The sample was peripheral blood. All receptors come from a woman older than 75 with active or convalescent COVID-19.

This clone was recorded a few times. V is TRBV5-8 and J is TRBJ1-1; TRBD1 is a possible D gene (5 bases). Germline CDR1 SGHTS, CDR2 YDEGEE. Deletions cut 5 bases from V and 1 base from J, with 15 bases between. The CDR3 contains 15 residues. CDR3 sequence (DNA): TGTGCCAGCAGGGGGCTCGGGGGAGCGAACACTGAAGCTTTCTTT. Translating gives CASRGLGGANTEAFF. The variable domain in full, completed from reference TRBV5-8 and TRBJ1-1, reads EAGVTQSPTHLIKTRGQQATLRCSPISGHTSVYWYQQALGLGLQFLLWYDEGEERNRGNFPPRFSGRQFPNYSSELNVNALELEDSALYLCASRGLGGANTEAFFGQGTRLTVV.

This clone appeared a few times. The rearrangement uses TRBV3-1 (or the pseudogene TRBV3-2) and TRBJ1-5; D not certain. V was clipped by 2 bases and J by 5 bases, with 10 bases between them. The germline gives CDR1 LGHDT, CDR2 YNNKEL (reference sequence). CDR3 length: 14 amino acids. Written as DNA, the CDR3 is TGTGCCAGCAGCCAACAGATTTTCGATCAGCCCCAGCATTTT. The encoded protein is CASSQQIFDQPQHF.

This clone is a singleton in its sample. CDR3 sequence reads: CASRQGGTTEAFF. The CDR3 coding sequence is TGTGCCAGCAGGCAGGGCGGGACTACTGAAGCTTTCTTT. The rearrangement joins TRBV5-5 to TRBJ1-1; D possibly corresponds to TRBD1 (5 bases). Germline loops: CDR1 SGHKS, CDR2 YYEKEE (reference sequence). V dropped 5 bases and J dropped 5 bases, with 13 bases sitting between them. The CDR3 is made up of 13 amino acids.

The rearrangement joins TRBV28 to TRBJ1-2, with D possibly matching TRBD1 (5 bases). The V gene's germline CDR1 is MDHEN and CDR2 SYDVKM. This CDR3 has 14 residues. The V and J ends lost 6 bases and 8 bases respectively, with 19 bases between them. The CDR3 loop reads CASSLPNRWGGYTF. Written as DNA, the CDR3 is TGTGCCAGCAGCCTCCCCAACCGGTGGGGCGGCTACACCTTC.

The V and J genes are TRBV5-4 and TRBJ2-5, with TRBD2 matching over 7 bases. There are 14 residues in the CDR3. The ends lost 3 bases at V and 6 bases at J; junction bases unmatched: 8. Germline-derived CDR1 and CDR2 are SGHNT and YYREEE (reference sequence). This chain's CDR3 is CASSSGSGWKTQYF. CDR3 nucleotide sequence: TGTGCCAGCAGCTCAGGTAGCGGGTGGAAGACCCAGTACTTC.

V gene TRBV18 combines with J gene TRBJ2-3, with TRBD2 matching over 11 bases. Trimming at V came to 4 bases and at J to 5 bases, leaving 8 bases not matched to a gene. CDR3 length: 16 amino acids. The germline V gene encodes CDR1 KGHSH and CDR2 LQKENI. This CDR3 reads CASSQLLAGDGDTQYF. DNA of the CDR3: TGTGCCAGCTCACAACTACTAGCGGGGGATGGAGATACGCAGTATTTT.

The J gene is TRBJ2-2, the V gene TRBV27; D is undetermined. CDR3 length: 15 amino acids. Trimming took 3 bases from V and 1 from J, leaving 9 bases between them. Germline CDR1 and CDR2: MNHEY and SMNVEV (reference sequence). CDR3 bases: TGTGCCAGCAGTTTTCTAGTGGGGAACACCGGGGAGCTGTTTTTT. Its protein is CASSFLVGNTGELFF.

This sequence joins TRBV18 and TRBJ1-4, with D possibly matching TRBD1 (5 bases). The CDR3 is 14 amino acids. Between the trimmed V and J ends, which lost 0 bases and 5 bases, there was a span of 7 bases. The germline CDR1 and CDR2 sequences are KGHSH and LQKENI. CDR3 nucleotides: TGTGCCAGCTCACCACCCGGACAAAATGAAAAACTGTTTTTT. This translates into CASSPPGQNEKLFF.

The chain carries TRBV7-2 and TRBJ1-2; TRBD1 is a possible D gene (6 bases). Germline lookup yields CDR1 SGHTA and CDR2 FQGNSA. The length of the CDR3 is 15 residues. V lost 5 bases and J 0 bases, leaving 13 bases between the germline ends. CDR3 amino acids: CASSPDRNPNYGYTF. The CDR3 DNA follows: TGTGCCAGCAGCCCCGACAGGAATCCTAACTATGGCTACACCTTC.

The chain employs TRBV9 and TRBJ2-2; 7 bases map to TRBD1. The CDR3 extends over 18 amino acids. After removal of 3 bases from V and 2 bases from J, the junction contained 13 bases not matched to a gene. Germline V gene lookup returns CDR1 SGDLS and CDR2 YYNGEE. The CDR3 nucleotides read TGTGCCAGCAGCGCCCGCCCTGGGGGACAGACCAACACCGGGGAGCTGTTTTTT. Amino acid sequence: CASSARPGGQTNTGELFF.

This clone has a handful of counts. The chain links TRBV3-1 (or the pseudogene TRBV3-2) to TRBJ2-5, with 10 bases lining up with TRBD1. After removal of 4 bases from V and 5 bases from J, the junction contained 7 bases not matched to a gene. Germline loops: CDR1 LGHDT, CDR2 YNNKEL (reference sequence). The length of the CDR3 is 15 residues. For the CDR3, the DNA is TGTGCCAGCAGCCCCCGACAGGGGGCGTGGGAGACCCAGTACTTC. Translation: CASSPRQGAWETQYF.

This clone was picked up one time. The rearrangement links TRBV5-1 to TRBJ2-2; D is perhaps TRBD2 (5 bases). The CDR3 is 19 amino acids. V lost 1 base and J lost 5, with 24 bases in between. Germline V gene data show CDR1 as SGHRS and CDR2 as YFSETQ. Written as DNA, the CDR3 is TGCGCCAGCAGCTTGTTAGGCCGGGCTCTGGGTCGGGGTACCGGGGAGCTGTTTTTT. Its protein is CASSLLGRALGRGTGELFF.

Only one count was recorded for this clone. CDR3 coding DNA: TGTGCCAGCAGCTCGGGGGGCAACTATGGCTACACCTTC. It yields the protein CASSSGGNYGYTF. The chain uses TRBV6-5 and TRBJ1-2; the D gene is possibly TRBD1 (6 bases). Germline CDR1 is MNHEY and CDR2 is SVGAGI. The V end lost 6 bases, the J end lost 2 bases, and 10 bases lay between the germline ends. The CDR3 loop spans 13 amino acids.

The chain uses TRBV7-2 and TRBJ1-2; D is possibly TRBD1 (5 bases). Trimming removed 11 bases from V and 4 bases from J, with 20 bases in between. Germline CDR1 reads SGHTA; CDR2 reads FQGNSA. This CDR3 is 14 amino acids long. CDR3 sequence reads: CAHNRGGNSYGYTF. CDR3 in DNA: TGTGCCCATAATCGGGGGGGGAACTCCTATGGCTACACCTTC.

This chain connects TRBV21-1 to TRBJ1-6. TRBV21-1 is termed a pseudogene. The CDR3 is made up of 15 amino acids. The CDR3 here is CASSPFFLYNSPLHF. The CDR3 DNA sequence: TGTGCCAGCAGCCCCTTCTTTCTATATAATTCACCCCTCCACTTT.